Below, 10 T cell receptor beta chains from the same sample are listed, as sequenced in a study of blood T cell repertoires in COVID-19. Generated by immunoSEQ multiplex PCR, the TCRdb table keeps only in-frame clones and is missing some. The data show some 160,000 clones, approximately 90% seen once. Sequencing was done on a sample of peripheral blood. Receptor source: a man aged 50 to 60 who had recovered from COVID-19.

J is TRBJ2-7 and V is TRBV5-1; TRBD2 aligns across 16 bases. Trimming removed 3 bases from V and 7 bases from J; junction bases left unmatched: 7. From germline, CDR1 is SGHRS and CDR2 YFSETQ. CDR3 length equals 16 residues. The CDR3 DNA reads TGCGCCAGCAGCTGGGGACTAGCGGGAGGGCCCCGGGAGCAGTACTTC. As protein: CASSWGLAGGPREQYF.

This clone was counted once. The chain recombines TRBV25-1 with TRBJ2-7; the D is unclear. CDR3 length: 13 amino acids. Germline V gene data show CDR1 as MGHDK and CDR2 as SYGVNS. The V gene lost 1 base and the J gene lost 6 bases, with 10 bases spanning the gap. The CDR3 nucleotides are TGTGCCAGCAGTGAATCACCCTTAGTCGAGCAGTACTTC. Its translation is CASSESPLVEQYF.

The chain carries TRBV9 and TRBJ2-3; unclear D gene. The CDR3 is 15 amino acids. Trimming stripped 0 bases from V and 2 bases from J, with 10 bases between. Germline loops: CDR1 SGDLS, CDR2 YYNGEE. The CDR3 region has the DNA TGTGCCAGCAGCGTAGTAGCCGGATCCACAGATACGCAGTATTTT. It specifies CASSVVAGSTDTQYF.

V gene TRBV9 combines with J gene TRBJ2-6, with D maybe TRBD2 (6 bases). V lost 0 bases and J lost 4, with 11 bases in between. CDR3 size: 16 residues. Germline lookup yields CDR1 SGDLS and CDR2 YYNGEE. CDR3 DNA: TGTGCCAGCAGCGTAGACGGGGACTTGGGGGCCAACGTCCTGACTTTC. Protein sequence: CASSVDGDLGANVLTF.

This clone was seen just once. This chain joins TRBV7-2 and TRBJ2-6; 12 bases line up with TRBD1. The CDR3 sequence is 18 residues long. Germline CDR1 is SGHTA and CDR2 is FQGNSA. The V gene end was trimmed by 0 bases and the J gene end by 3 bases; junction bases not matched to a gene: 3. CDR3: CASSLAGQGAVGANVLTF. The CDR3 DNA reads TGTGCCAGCAGCTTAGCGGGACAGGGGGCCGTTGGGGCCAACGTCCTGACTTTC.

The J gene is TRBJ1-2, the V gene TRBV12-3 or TRBV12-4; D uncertain. The CDR3 has 13 amino acids. The V end lost 6 bases, the J end lost 6 bases, and 14 bases lay between the germline ends. This chain's CDR3 is CASSRMRLNGYTF. CDR3 nucleotides: TGTGCCAGCAGCCGAATGAGGCTGAATGGCTACACCTTC.

The CDR3 sequence: CASSLGHLSLSGNTIYF. DNA of the CDR3: TGCGCCAGCAGCCTGGGACACCTAAGCCTCTCTGGAAACACCATATATTTT. This chain links TRBV5-1 with TRBJ1-3, with TRBD1 as a possible D gene (6 bases). The CDR3 consists of 17 residues. Trimming took 4 bases from V and 0 from J, leaving 17 bases between them. Germline-derived CDR1 and CDR2 are SGHRS and YFSETQ.

J is TRBJ2-5 and V is TRBV4-2, with 9 bases lining up with TRBD2. This CDR3 has 16 residues. From germline, CDR1 is LGHNA and CDR2 YNFKEQ. The ends lost 2 bases at V and 4 bases at J; junction bases unmatched: 8. CDR3 bases: TGTGCCAGCAGCCAAAGTAGCGGGGGACCCCTAGAGACCCAGTACTTC. Amino acid sequence: CASSQSSGGPLETQYF.

This rearrangement joins TRBV19 to TRBJ2-2; TRBD1 aligns across 10 bases. Germline CDR1 is LNHDA and CDR2 is SQIVND (reference sequence). This CDR3 comprises 19 residues. With 5 bases clipped from V and 6 bases from J, the junction kept 18 bases outside the gene matches. The CDR3 DNA is TGTGCCAGTAGTCCCGCTAACCCGGGGACAGGGGCGAGGGCCGGGGAGCTGTTTTTT. Translating it yields CASSPANPGTGARAGELFF. Full variable domain (remainder filled in from reference TRBV19 and TRBJ2-2): DGGITQSPKYLFRKEGQNVTLSCEQNLNHDAMYWYRQDPGQGLRLIYYSQIVNDFQKGDIAEGYSVSREKKESFPLTVTSAQKNPTAFYLCASSPANPGTGARAGELFFGEGSRLTVL.

J is TRBJ2-1 and V is TRBV19; maybe TRBD1 (6 bases). CDR1 is LNHDA, CDR2 SQIVND, per germline (reference sequence). CDR3 length: 14 residues. V lost 3 bases to trimming and J lost 3 bases, with 9 bases between them. The CDR3 region is CASSMGDNYNEQFF. The CDR3 region has the DNA TGTGCCAGTAGTATGGGGGACAACTACAATGAGCAGTTCTTC.